These T cell receptor beta chains were read from a single sample in a study of response to subunit inactivated influenza vaccine. One entry per CDR3 protein results from TCRdb running MiXCR on the RT-PCR reads. The repertoire holds a few hundred thousand distinct CDR3 sequences, with 20% to 25% as singletons. Sequencing was performed on PBMCs from blood, taken less than 22 months after vaccination. These receptors all come from a man between 45 and 75 years old who received an inactivated influenza vaccine. The CDR3 runs from the conserved cysteine through the conserved F or W. The D gene is left open where the match is weak. A clone size is listed for some rows: how often the clone was seen (once, few, many), or a class if it is expanded.

J | V | D | size | CDR3 | DNA
TRBJ2-1 | TRBV2 | TRBD2 | NA | CASRGLAFNEQFF | TGTGCCAGCAGGGGACTAGCGTTCAATGAGCAGTTCTTC
TRBJ1-5 | TRBV3-1 | NA | few | CASSQDRFQPQHF | TGTGCCAGCAGCCAAGATAGATTTCAGCCCCAGCATTTT
TRBJ1-1 | TRBV9 | TRBD1 | few | CASSADRGEAFF | TGTGCCAGCAGCGCAGACAGGGGTGAAGCTTTCTTT
TRBJ1-1 | TRBV12-3/TRBV12-4 | NA | many | CASTSHGGNTEAFF | TGTGCCAGCACCTCCCACGGGGGGAACACTGAAGCTTTCTTT
TRBJ2-7 | TRBV18 | TRBD2 | NA | CASSLDRLAGVYEQYF | TGTGCCAGCTCCCTAGACCGACTAGCGGGTGTCTACGAGCAGTACTTC
TRBJ1-1 | TRBV6-1 | NA | many | CASRKVRYTEAFF | TGTGCCAGCCGCAAGGTACGGTACACTGAAGCTTTCTTT
TRBJ2-1 | TRBV7-8 | TRBD2 | few | CASSLVSGGSEFF | TGTGCCAGCAGCTTAGTATCCGGCGGGAGTGAGTTCTTC
TRBJ2-1 | TRBV9 | TRBD2 | NA | CASSAGLALYNEQFF | TGTGCCAGCAGCGCGGGACTAGCGCTCTACAATGAGCAGTTCTTC
TRBJ2-5 | TRBV5-1 | NA | few | CASGRTQETQYF | TGCGCCAGCGGCAGGACTCAAGAGACCCAGTACTTC
TRBJ2-1 | TRBV14 | TRBD2 | NA | CASSQDVFSGSYNEQFF | TGTGCCAGCAGCCAAGATGTTTTTAGCGGGAGTTACAATGAGCAGTTCTTC
TRBJ2-5 | TRBV14 | NA | NA | CASSRWETQYF | TGTGCCAGCAGCCGATGGGAGACCCAGTACTTC
TRBJ1-1 | TRBV6-5 | NA | NA | CASSSGIKTEAFF | TGTGCCAGCAGTTCCGGGATCAAAACTGAAGCTTTCTTT
TRBJ1-3 | TRBV20-1 | NA | NA | CSVPGWGDGNTIYF | TGCAGTGTGCCGGGGTGGGGGGACGGAAACACCATATATTTT
TRBJ1-5 | TRBV6-1 | TRBD1 | NA | CASSPRDRDQPQHF | TGTGCCAGCAGTCCCCGGGACAGGGATCAGCCCCAGCATTTT